Each of the 12 T cell receptor beta chains below was sequenced from the same sample in a study of shared clonotypes between healthy human individuals. The protocol was immunoSEQ multiplex PCR, while the TCRdb copy is restricted to in-frame clones and leaves out a portion. The sample carries about 470,000 clones, around 79% recorded once. The source material was PBMCs. The receptors were gathered from a woman in her 40s in good health. Some clones in this sample may be carry-over from other donors' samples.

V and J are TRBV9 and TRBJ2-1; D tentatively fits TRBD1 or TRBD2 (5 bases each). With 0 bases removed from V and 6 bases from J, the gap between germline ends came to 19 bases. Germline loops: CDR1 SGDLS, CDR2 YYNGEE. This CDR3 comprises 17 residues. CDR3 loop: CASSVAGTAPIGNEQFF. Written as DNA, the CDR3 is TGTGCCAGCAGCGTAGCCGGGACCGCTCCTATTGGCAATGAGCAGTTCTTC.

The chain uses TRBV7-9 and TRBJ2-2; 9 positions agree with TRBD1. The ends lost 1 base at V and 7 bases at J; junction bases unmatched: 4. Germline V CDR1 and CDR2: SEHNR, FQNEAQ (reference sequence). The CDR3 covers 15 residues. CDR3 nucleotides: TGTGCCAGCAGCTTAGTACAGGGGGCGATCGGGGAGCTGTTTTTT. This encodes CASSLVQGAIGELFF.

The genes are TRBV2 and TRBJ2-7; no firm D call. Trimming removed 7 bases from V and 5 bases from J, with 15 bases in between. The germline V gene has CDR1 SNHLY and CDR2 FYNNEI. This CDR3 contains 13 residues. The CDR3 loop reads CASKVASLNEQYF. In nucleotides, the CDR3 is TGTGCCAGCAAGGTGGCTAGTTTAAACGAGCAGTACTTC.

The chain couples TRBV19 to TRBJ1-1; 8 positions agree with TRBD1. CDR3 length equals 14 residues. J was trimmed by 4 bases and V by 5 bases; bases with no gene match: 6. Germline V gives CDR1 LNHDA, CDR2 SQIVND (reference sequence). The CDR3 sequence: CASSQQGEGTEAFF. CDR3 DNA sequence: TGTGCCAGTAGTCAACAGGGGGAGGGCACTGAAGCTTTCTTT.

The CDR3, as DNA: TGTGCCAGCAGTTTACACTCGGACAGGGGGTACTGGCAGCCCCAGCATTTT. Translated: CASSLHSDRGYWQPQHF. The chain is built from TRBV28 and TRBJ1-5, with 10 bases matching TRBD1. Germline loops: CDR1 MDHEN, CDR2 SYDVKM. This CDR3 spans 17 amino acids. Trimming took 2 bases from V and 7 from J; bases not matched to a gene: 11.

CDR3 residues: CASSLTGEGAKDDTQYF. The DNA for the CDR3 is TGTGCCAGCAGCTTAACGGGTGAGGGGGCTAAGGATGATACGCAGTATTTT. The gene calls are TRBV11-2 and TRBJ2-3, with 7 bases aligning to TRBD1. CDR1 is SGHAT and CDR2 is FQNNGV in the germline V gene. V lost 2 bases to trimming and J lost 6 bases; unmatched junction nucleotides: 14. The CDR3 contains 17 residues.

The chain links TRBV10-1 to TRBJ2-6; D is unclear. The CDR3 consists of 16 residues. In germline, CDR1 is WNHNN, CDR2 SYGVQD (reference sequence). Deletions cut 0 bases from V and 0 bases from J, with 6 bases between. CDR3 protein: CASSESRASGANVLTF. The CDR3 DNA reads as TGCGCCAGCAGTGAGTCAAGAGCCTCTGGGGCCAACGTCCTGACTTTC.

The chain joins TRBV10-3 to TRBJ2-5; D not certain. The CDR3 spans 13 residues. Germline V gives CDR1 ENHRY, CDR2 SYGVKD. The V and J ends lost 0 bases and 9 bases respectively, with 11 bases between them. The CDR3: CAISESSPLAQYF. In DNA, the CDR3 is TGTGCCATCAGTGAGTCGAGCCCTTTGGCCCAGTACTTC.

The J gene is TRBJ2-2, the V gene TRBV7-9; TRBD2 aligns across 9 bases. The CDR3 is made up of 18 amino acids. CDR1 is SEHNR, CDR2 FQNEAQ, per germline (reference sequence). V was pared by 4 bases and J by 3 bases, with 12 bases of the junction left unmatched. The CDR3 coding sequence is TGTGCCAGCAGCTCCGGTCGAAGCGGGAGGTTGGACACCGGGGAGCTGTTTTTT. It encodes CASSSGRSGRLDTGELFF.

V gene TRBV6-5 combines with J gene TRBJ1-1; TRBD1 might be the D (6 bases). The CDR3 runs 15 residues. Germline V gene sequence: CDR1 MNHEY, CDR2 SVGAGI. V dropped 5 bases and J dropped 1 base, with 14 bases sitting between them. The CDR3 DNA follows: TGTGCCAGCAGTCAAGGGGGGCCTCCGAACACTGAAGCTTTCTTT. This encodes CASSQGGPPNTEAFF.

The chain uses TRBV5-1 and TRBJ1-1; D is unclear. The CDR3 covers 14 residues. Deletions cut 0 bases from V and 3 bases from J, with 9 bases between. Germline V gene lookup returns CDR1 SGHRS and CDR2 YFSETQ. CDR3 region: CASSLGVGYTEAFF. In DNA form, the CDR3 reads TGCGCCAGCAGCTTGGGGGTGGGGTACACTGAAGCTTTCTTT.

The count of this clone is one. The chain employs TRBV7-2 and TRBJ1-1; D is perhaps TRBD1 (5 bases). The CDR3 has 16 residues. Germline V lookup: CDR1 SGHTA, CDR2 FQGNSA. V dropped 5 bases and J dropped 4 bases, with 20 bases sitting between them. CDR3 DNA: TGTGCCAGCAGCCAAATGGGGACGAGGTATCGCACTGAAGCTTTCTTT. Amino acids: CASSQMGTRYRTEAFF. Full variable domain (remainder filled in from reference TRBV7-2 and TRBJ1-1): GAGVSQSPSNKVTEKGKDVELRCDPISGHTALYWYRQSLGQGLEFLIYFQGNSAPDKSGLPSDRFSAERTGGSVSTLTIQRTQQEDSAVYLCASSQMGTRYRTEAFFGQGTRLTVV.